The 4 T cell receptor beta chains below were found in one sample sequenced in a study of blood T cell repertoires in COVID-19. Clones were read by immunoSEQ multiplex PCR, and TCRdb kept only the in-frame ones, dropping some. The sample gives 300,000 to 400,000 clones, 87% of which show up once; under 1.3% is in the top ten. The sample consisted of PBMCs or T cells enriched from blood (not recorded which). The receptors were gathered from a woman in her twenties or thirties who had recovered from COVID-19.

The chain combines TRBV28 with TRBJ1-2; D perhaps matches TRBD1 (6 bases). Germline CDR1 is MDHEN and CDR2 is SYDVKM. The ends were cut back, 3 bases at V and 3 bases at J, with 20 bases in the middle. The CDR3 totals 17 residues. The CDR3 is CASSLPGTRGQDYGYTF. CDR3 DNA sequence: TGTGCCAGCAGTTTGCCGGGGACAAGGGGCCAGGACTATGGCTACACCTTC.

The V and J genes are TRBV28 and TRBJ1-1; D is uncertain. Germline CDR1 is MDHEN and CDR2 is SYDVKM. This CDR3 comprises 15 residues. Trimming took 5 bases from V and 5 from J, leaving 18 bases between them. CDR3 sequence reads: CASSPPRVVVTEAFF. Written as DNA, the CDR3 is TGTGCCAGCAGTCCGCCCCGGGTGGTGGTGACTGAAGCTTTCTTT.

V usage is TRBV5-4 and J usage is TRBJ2-1; D not resolved. Germline lookup yields CDR1 SGHNT and CDR2 YYREEE (reference sequence). Trimming left V 2 bases short and J 0 bases short, with 6 bases between. This CDR3 region has 14 residues. Written as DNA, the CDR3 is TGTGCCAGCAGCTTCGCCAGCTCCTACAATGAGCAGTTCTTC. Translated, it gives CASSFASSYNEQFF. The full variable domain, with the rest looked up from reference TRBV5-4 and TRBJ2-1, is ETGVTQSPTHLIKTRGQQVTLRCSSQSGHNTVSWYQQALGQGPQFIFQYYREEENGRGNFPPRFSGLQFPNYSSELNVNALELDDSALYLCASSFASSYNEQFFGPGTRLTVL.

The V and J genes are TRBV4-3 and TRBJ1-5; D not resolved. Germline assignment: CDR1 LGHNA and CDR2 YSLEER. CDR3 size: 13 residues. The V end lost 1 base, the J end lost 5 bases, and 6 bases lay between the germline ends. The CDR3, as DNA: TGCGCCAGCAGCCAAGGCGAAGATCAGCCCCAGCATTTT. Its protein is CASSQGEDQPQHF.